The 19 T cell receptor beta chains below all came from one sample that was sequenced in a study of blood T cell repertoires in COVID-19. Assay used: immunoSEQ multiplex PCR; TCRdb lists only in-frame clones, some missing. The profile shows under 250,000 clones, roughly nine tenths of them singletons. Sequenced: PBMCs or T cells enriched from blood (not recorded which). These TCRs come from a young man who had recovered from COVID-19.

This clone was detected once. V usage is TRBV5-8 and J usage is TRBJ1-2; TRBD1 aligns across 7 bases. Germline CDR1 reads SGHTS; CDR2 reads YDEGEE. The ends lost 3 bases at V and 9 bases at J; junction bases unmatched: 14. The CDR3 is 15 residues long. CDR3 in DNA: TGTGCCAGCAGCTCGGGACAGTTCGCTCCTTTAAGCTACACCTTC. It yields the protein CASSSGQFAPLSYTF.

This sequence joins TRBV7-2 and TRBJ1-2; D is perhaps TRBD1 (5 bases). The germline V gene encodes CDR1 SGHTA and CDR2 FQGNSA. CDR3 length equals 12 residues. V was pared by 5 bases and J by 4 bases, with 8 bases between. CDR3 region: CASSPGLYGYTF. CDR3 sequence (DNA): TGTGCCAGCAGCCCGGGACTCTATGGCTACACCTTC.

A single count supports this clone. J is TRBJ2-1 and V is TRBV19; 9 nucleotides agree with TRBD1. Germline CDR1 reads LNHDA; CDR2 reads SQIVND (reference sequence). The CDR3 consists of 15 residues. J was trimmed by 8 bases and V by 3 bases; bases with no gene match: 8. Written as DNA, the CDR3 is TGTGCCAGTAGTATCCCGGGACAGGGTCGCGATGAGCAGTTCTTC. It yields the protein CASSIPGQGRDEQFF.

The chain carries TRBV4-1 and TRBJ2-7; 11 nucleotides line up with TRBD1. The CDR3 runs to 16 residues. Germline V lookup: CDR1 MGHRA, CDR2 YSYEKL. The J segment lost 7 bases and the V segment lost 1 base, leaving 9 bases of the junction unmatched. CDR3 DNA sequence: TGCGCCAGCAGCCAAGCCGGGGACAGGGGGAGAGGGGAGCAGTACTTC. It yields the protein CASSQAGDRGRGEQYF.

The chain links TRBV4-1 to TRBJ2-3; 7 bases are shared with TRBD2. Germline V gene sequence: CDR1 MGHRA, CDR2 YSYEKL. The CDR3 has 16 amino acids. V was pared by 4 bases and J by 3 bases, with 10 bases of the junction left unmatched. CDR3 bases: TGCGCCAGCAGCCGAAATCCCGGGACTAATACAGATACGCAGTATTTT. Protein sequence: CASSRNPGTNTDTQYF.

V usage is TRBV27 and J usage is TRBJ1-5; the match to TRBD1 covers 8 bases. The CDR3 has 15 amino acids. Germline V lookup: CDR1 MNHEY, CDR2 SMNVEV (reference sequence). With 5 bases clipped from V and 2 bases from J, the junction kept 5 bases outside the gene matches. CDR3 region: CASSADRVGNQPQHF. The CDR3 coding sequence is TGTGCCAGCAGTGCGGACAGGGTGGGCAATCAGCCCCAGCATTTT.

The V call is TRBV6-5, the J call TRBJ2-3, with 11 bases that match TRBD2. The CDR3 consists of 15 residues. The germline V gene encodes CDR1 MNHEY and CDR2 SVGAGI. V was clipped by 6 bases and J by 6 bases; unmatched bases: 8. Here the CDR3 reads CASSRTSGGGDTQYF. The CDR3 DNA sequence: TGTGCCAGCAGCCGCACTAGCGGGGGAGGCGATACGCAGTATTTT.

This CDR3 reads CANAQSPGHTGELFF. CDR3 nucleotides: TGTGCCAACGCCCAGAGCCCGGGTCACACCGGGGAGCTGTTTTTT. This rearrangement joins TRBV6-4 to TRBJ2-2; D not certain. CDR3 length: 15 amino acids. The germline V gene has CDR1 MRHNA and CDR2 SNTAGT. V was clipped by 10 bases and J by 3 bases, with 18 bases between them.

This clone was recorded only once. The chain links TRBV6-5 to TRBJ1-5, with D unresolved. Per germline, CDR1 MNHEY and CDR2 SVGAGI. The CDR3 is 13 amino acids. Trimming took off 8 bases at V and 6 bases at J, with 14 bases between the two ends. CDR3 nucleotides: TGTGCCAGCCAGACTGGGGAGGGTCAGCCCCAGCATTTT. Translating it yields CASQTGEGQPQHF.

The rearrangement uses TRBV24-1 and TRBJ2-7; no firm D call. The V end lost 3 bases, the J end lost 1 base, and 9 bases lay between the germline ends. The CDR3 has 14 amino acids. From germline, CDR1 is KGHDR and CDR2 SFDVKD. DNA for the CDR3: TGTGCCACCAGTGATGGCGGTCGGTCCTACGAGCAGTACTTC. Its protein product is CATSDGGRSYEQYF.

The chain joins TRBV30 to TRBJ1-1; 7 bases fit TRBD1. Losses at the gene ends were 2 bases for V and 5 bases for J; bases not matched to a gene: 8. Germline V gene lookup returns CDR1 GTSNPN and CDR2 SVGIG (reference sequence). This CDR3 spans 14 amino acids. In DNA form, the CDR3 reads TGTGCCTGGAGTTCATCCAGGGGGTTTACTGAAGCTTTCTTT. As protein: CAWSSSRGFTEAFF.

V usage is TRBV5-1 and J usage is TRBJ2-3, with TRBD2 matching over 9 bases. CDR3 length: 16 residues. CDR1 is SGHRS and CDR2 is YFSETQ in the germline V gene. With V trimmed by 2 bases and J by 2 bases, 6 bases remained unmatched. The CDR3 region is CASSLGSGGVTDTQYF. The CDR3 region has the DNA TGCGCCAGCAGCTTAGGTAGCGGGGGAGTCACAGATACGCAGTATTTT.

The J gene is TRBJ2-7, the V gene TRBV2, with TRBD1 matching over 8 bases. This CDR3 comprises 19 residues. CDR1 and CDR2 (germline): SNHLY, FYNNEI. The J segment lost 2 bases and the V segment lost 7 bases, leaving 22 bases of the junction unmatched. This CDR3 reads CASTEIGTGLFEATYEQYF. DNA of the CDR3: TGTGCCAGCACAGAGATCGGGACAGGCCTCTTTGAGGCAACCTACGAGCAGTACTTC.

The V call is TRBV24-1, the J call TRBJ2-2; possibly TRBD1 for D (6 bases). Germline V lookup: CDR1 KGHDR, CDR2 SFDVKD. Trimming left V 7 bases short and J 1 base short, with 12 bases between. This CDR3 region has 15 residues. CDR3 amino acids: CATSDRTKNTGELFF. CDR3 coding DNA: TGTGCCACCAGCGACAGGACCAAGAACACCGGGGAGCTGTTTTTT.

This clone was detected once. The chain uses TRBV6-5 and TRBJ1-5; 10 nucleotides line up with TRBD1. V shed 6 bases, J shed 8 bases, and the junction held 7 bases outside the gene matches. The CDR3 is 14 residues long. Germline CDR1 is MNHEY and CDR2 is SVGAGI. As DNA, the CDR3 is TGTGCCAGCAGCCCGGGACAGGGGTTAAAGCCCCAGCATTTT. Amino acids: CASSPGQGLKPQHF.

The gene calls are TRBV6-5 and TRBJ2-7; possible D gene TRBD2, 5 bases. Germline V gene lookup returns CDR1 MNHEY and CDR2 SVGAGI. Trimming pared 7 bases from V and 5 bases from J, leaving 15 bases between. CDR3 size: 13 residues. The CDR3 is CASTPGDPHEQYF. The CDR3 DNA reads TGTGCCAGCACCCCCGGGGATCCCCACGAGCAGTACTTC.

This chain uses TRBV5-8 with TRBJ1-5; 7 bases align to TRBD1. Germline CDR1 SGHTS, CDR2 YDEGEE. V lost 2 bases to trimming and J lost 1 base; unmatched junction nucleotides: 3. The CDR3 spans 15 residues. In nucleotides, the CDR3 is TGTGCCAGCAGCTTTAGAGGGGGCAGCAATCAGCCCCAGCATTTT. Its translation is CASSFRGGSNQPQHF.

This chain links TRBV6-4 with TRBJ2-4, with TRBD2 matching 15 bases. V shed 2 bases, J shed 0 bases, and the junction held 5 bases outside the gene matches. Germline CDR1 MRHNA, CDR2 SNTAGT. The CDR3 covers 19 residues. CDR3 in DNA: TGTGCCAGCAGTGACCGGACTAGCGGGGGGGACGAAGCCAAAAACATTCAGTACTTC. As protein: CASSDRTSGGDEAKNIQYF.

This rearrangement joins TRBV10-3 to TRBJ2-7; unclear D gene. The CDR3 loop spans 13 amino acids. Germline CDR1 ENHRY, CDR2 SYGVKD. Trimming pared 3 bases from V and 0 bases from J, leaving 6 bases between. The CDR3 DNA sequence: TGTGCCATCAGTGATGGCAGCTCCTACGAGCAGTACTTC. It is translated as CAISDGSSYEQYF.